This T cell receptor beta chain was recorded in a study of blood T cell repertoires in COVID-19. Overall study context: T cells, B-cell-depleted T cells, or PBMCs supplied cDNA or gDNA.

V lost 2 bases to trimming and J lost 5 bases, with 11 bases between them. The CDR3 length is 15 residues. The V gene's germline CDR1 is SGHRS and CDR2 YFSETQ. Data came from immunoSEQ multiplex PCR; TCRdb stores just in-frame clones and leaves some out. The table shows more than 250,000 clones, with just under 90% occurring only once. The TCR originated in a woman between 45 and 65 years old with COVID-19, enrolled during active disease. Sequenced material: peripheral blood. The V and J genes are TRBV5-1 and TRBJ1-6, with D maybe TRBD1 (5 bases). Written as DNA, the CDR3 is TGCGCCAGCAGCTTTGGAGACAGCCATAATTCACCCCTCCACTTT. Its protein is CASSFGDSHNSPLHF.